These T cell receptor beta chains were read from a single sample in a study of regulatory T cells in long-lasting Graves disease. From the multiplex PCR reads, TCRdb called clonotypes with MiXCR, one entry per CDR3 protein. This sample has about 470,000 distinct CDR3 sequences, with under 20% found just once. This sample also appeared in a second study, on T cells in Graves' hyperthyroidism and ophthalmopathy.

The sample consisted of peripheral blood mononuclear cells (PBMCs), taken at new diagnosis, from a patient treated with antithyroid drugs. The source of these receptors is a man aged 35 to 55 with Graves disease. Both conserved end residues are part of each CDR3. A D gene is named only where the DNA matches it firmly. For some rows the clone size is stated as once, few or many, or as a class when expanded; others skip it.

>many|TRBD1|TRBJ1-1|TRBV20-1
CSARFPEGASEAFF
TGCAGTGCTAGGTTCCCCGAGGGGGCCTCTGAAGCTTTCTTT
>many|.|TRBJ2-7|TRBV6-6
CASSYSRDGAYEQYF
TGTGCCAGCAGTTACTCGCGGGACGGAGCCTACGAGCAGTACTTC
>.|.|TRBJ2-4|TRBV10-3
CAISEGRDSDIQYF
TGTGCCATCAGTGAAGGGCGGGACTCCGACATTCAGTACTTC
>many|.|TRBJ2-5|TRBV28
CASSSPGATETQYF
TGTGCCAGCAGTTCCCCGGGGGCGACGGAGACCCAGTACTTC
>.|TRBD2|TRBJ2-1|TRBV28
CATHGGASYNEQFF
TGTGCCACCCACGGGGGGGCCTCCTACAATGAGCAGTTCTTC
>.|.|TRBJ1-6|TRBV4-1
CASSPDHNSPLHF
TGCGCCAGCAGCCCGGATCATAATTCACCCCTCCACTTT
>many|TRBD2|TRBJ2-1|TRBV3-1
CASSQPSGGYNEQFF
TGTGCCAGCAGCCAACCTAGCGGCGGATACAATGAGCAGTTCTTC
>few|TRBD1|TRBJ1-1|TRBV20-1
CSAPGQGASEAFF
TGCAGTGCCCCGGGACAGGGGGCTTCTGAAGCTTTCTTT
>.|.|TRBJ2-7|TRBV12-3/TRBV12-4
CASSWRDWGAEQYF
TGTGCCAGCAGTTGGCGGGACTGGGGAGCCGAGCAGTACTTC
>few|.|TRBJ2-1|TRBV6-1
CASRGGPYSEQFF
TGTGCCAGCAGGGGCGGGCCCTACAGTGAGCAGTTCTTC
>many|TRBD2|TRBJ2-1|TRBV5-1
CASSPGLDVGEQFF
TGCGCCAGCAGCCCGGGACTAGATGTCGGTGAGCAGTTCTTC
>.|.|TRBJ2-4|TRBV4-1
CASSQVKRDIQYF
TGCGCCAGCAGCCAAGTCAAGCGGGACATTCAGTACTTC
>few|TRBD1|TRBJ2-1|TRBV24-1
CATSDTGTGAAGFF
TGTGCCACCAGTGACACCGGGACAGGGGCCGCGGGGTTCTTC
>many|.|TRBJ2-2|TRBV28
CASSHDFTGELFF
TGTGCCAGCAGTCATGACTTCACCGGGGAGCTGTTTTTT
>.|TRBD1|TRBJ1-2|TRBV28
CASRGTGLGGYTF
TGTGCCAGCAGAGGGACAGGGCTGGGTGGCTACACCTTC
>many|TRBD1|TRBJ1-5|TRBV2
CASSSIRGRFQPQHF
TGTGCCAGCAGTTCCATCAGGGGGCGTTTTCAGCCCCAGCATTTT
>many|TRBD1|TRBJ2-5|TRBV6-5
CASSYEGAQETQYF
TGTGCCAGCAGTTACGAGGGGGCCCAGGAGACCCAGTACTTC
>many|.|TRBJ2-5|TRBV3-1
CASSQWGGETQYF
TGTGCCAGCAGCCAATGGGGAGGAGAGACCCAGTACTTC
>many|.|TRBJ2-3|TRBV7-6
CASSLEVAYTQYF
TGTGCCAGCAGCTTAGAGGTAGCATATACGCAGTATTTT
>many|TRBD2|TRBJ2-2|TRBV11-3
CASSSGGVAGGNTGELFF
TGTGCCAGCAGCTCAGGAGGGGTAGCGGGGGGAAACACCGGGGAGCTGTTTTTT
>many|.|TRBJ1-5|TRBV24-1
CATSRVNQPQHF
TGTGCCACCTCCAGGGTTAATCAGCCCCAGCATTTT
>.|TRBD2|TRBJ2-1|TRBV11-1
CASRLTSGRSADEQFF
TGTGCCAGCAGATTGACTAGCGGGAGATCCGCCGATGAGCAGTTCTTC
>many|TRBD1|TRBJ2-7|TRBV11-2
CASSPGQSYEQYF
TGTGCCAGCAGCCCGGGACAGAGTTACGAGCAGTACTTC
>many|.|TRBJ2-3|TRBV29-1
CSVEGQGLADTQYF
TGCAGCGTTGAGGGGCAGGGACTGGCAGATACGCAGTATTTT
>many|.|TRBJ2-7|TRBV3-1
CASSPEERPLAKQYF
TGTGCCAGCAGCCCAGAGGAGAGACCCCTCGCCAAGCAGTACTTC
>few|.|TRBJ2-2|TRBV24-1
CATSDFIGAGELFF
TGTGCCACCAGTGATTTTATCGGGGCCGGGGAGCTGTTTTTT
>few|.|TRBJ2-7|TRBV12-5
CASAPHEVEQYF
TGTGCTAGTGCCCCCCATGAGGTCGAGCAGTACTTC
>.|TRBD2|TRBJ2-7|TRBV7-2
CASSQTSGSGEQYF
TGTGCCAGCAGCCAGACTAGCGGGAGTGGCGAGCAGTACTTC
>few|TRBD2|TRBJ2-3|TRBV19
CASSTGVRAGADTQYF
TGTGCCAGTAGTACCGGAGTTAGGGCGGGAGCAGATACGCAGTATTTT
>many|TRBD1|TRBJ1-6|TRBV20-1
CSAPTGLVYNSPLHF
TGCAGTGCTCCGACAGGGTTGGTGTACAATTCACCCCTCCACTTT
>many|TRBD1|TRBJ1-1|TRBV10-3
CAINRGQGNTEAFF
TGTGCCATCAACAGAGGACAGGGCAACACTGAAGCTTTCTTT
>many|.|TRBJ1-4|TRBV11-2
CASSLENEKLFF
TGTGCCAGCAGCTTAGAGAATGAAAAACTGTTTTTT
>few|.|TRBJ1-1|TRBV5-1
CASSWVVNTEAFF
TGCGCCAGCAGCTGGGTAGTGAACACTGAAGCTTTCTTT
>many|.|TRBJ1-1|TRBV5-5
CASSLEVGNTEAFF
TGTGCCAGCAGCCTGGAGGTGGGTAACACTGAAGCTTTCTTT
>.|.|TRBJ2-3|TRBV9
CASSVEGGGGTDTQYF
TGTGCCAGCAGCGTAGAGGGAGGTGGGGGCACAGATACGCAGTATTTT
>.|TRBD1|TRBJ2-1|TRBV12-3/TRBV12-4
CASSPRGTGDREQFF
TGTGCCAGCAGCCCCCGTGGGACAGGGGATCGTGAGCAGTTCTTC
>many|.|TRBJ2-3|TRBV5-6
CASSLSLSASTDTQYF
TGTGCCAGCAGCTTGTCATTAAGCGCGAGCACAGATACGCAGTATTTT
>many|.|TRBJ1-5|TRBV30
CAWSGTALYSNQPQHF
TGTGCCTGGAGCGGGACCGCCTTATATAGCAATCAGCCCCAGCATTTT
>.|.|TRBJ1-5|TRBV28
CASAYRTRDWGSNQPQHF
TGTGCCAGCGCCTATCGGACAAGGGATTGGGGTAGCAATCAGCCCCAGCATTTT
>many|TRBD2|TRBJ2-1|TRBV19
CASSTLAGGAYNEQFF
TGTGCCAGTAGTACCCTAGCGGGGGGAGCCTACAATGAGCAGTTCTTC
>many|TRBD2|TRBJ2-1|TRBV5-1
CASSLALRERGNEQFF
TGCGCCAGCAGCTTGGCCCTCCGGGAGCGGGGCAATGAGCAGTTCTTC
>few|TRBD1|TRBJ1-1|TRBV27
CASQLRTGGKLNTEAFF
TGTGCCAGCCAACTCCGGACAGGGGGCAAGTTGAACACTGAAGCTTTCTTT